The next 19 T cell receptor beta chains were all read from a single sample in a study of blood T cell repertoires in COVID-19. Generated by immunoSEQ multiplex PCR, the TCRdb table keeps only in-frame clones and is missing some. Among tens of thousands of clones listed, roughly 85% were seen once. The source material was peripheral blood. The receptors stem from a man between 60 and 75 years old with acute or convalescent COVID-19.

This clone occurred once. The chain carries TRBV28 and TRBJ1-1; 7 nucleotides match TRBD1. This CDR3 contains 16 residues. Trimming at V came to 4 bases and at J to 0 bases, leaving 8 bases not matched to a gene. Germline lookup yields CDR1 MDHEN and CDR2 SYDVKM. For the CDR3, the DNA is TGTGCCAGCAGTTGGGCCGGGACAGCCTTGAACACTGAAGCTTTCTTT. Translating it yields CASSWAGTALNTEAFF.

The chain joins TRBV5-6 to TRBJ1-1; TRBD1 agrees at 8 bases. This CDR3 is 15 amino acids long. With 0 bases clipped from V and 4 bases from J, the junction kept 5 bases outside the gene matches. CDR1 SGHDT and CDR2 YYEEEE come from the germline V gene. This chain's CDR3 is CASSLVDRAGTEAFF. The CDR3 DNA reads TGTGCCAGCAGCTTGGTGGACAGGGCGGGCACTGAAGCTTTCTTT.

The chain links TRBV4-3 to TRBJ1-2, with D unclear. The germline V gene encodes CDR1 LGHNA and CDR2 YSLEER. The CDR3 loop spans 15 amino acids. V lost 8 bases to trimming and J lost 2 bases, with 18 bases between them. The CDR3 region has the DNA TGCGCCAGCCAAAGGTCGGCAGGCGGGAACTATGGCTACACCTTC. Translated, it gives CASQRSAGGNYGYTF.

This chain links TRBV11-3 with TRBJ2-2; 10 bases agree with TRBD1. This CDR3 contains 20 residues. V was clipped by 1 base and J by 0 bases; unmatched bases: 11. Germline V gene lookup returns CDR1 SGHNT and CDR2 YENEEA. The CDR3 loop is CASSLGPPGQGTSNTGELFF. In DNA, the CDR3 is TGTGCCAGCAGCTTAGGGCCCCCGGGACAGGGGACATCGAACACCGGGGAGCTGTTTTTT.

Here the CDR3 DNA reads TGTGCCAGCAGCTTAATCGCTGAAGCTTTCTTT. Translated, it gives CASSLIAEAFF. The rearrangement links TRBV7-2 to TRBJ1-1, with D unclear. Trimming took 2 bases from V and 6 from J, leaving 4 bases between them. The CDR3 length is 11 residues. CDR1 and CDR2 from the germline V gene are SGHTA and FQGNSA. The full variable domain, in which reference TRBV7-2 and TRBJ1-1 provide the parts outside the CDR3, is GAGVSQSPSNKVTEKGKDVELRCDPISGHTALYWYRQSLGQGLEFLIYFQGNSAPDKSGLPSDRFSAERTGGSVSTLTIQRTQQEDSAVYLCASSLIAEAFFGQGTRLTVV.

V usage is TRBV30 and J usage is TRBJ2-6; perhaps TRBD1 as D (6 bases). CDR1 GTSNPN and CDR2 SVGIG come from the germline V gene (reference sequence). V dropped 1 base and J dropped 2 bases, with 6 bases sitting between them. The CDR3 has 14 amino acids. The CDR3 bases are TGTGCCTGGAGTGACAGGGCTGGGGCCAACGTCCTGACTTTC. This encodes CAWSDRAGANVLTF.

The DNA of the CDR3 is TGTGCCAGCAGTTACTCTGCAGGGCCAACTGGCTACACCTTC. Its translation: CASSYSAGPTGYTF. This chain connects TRBV6-5 to TRBJ1-2, with D maybe TRBD1 (5 bases). The V gene's germline CDR1 is MNHEY and CDR2 SVGAGI. This CDR3 comprises 14 residues. V lost 0 bases and J 7 bases, leaving 12 bases between the germline ends.

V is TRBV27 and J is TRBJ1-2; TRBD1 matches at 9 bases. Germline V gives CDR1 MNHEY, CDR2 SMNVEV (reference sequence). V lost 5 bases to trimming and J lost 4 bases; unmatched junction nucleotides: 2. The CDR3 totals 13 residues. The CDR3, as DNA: TGTGCCAGCAGTAAACAGGGGGCCTATGGCTACACCTTC. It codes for CASSKQGAYGYTF.

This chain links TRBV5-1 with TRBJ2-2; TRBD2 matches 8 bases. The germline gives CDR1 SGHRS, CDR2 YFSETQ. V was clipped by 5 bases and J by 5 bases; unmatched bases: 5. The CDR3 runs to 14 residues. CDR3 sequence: CASRFSGSTGELFF. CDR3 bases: TGCGCCAGCAGGTTCAGCGGGAGTACCGGGGAGCTGTTTTTT.

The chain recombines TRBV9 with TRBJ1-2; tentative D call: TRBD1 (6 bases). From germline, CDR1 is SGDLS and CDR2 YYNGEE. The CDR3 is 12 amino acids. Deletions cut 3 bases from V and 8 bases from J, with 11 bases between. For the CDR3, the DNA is TGTGCCAGCAGCGGGGACACGAGGGGCTACACCTTC. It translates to CASSGDTRGYTF.

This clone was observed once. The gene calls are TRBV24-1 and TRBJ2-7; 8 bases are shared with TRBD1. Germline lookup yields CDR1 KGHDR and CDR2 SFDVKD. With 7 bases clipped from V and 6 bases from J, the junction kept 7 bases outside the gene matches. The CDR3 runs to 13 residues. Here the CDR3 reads CATSGQGHTEQYF. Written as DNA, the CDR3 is TGTGCCACCAGCGGACAGGGCCATACCGAGCAGTACTTC.

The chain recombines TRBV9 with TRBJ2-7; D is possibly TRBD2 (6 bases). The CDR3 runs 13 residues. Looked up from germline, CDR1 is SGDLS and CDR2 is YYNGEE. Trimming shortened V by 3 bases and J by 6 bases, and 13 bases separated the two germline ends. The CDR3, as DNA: TGTGCCAGCAGCGCCGGGGACTCGTCCGAGCAGTACTTC. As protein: CASSAGDSSEQYF. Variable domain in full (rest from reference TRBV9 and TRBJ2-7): DSGVTQTPKHLITATGQRVTLRCSPRSGDLSVYWYQQSLDQGLQFLIQYYNGEERAKGNILERFSAQQFPDLHSELNLSSLELGDSALYFCASSAGDSSEQYFGPGTRLTVT.

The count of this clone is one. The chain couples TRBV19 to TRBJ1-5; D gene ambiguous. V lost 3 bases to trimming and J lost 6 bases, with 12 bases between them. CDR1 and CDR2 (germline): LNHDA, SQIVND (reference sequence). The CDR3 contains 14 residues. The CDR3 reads CASSMEQPRQPQHF. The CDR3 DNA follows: TGTGCCAGTAGTATGGAACAGCCCCGTCAGCCCCAGCATTTT. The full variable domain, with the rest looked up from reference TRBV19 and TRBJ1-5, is DGGITQSPKYLFRKEGQNVTLSCEQNLNHDAMYWYRQDPGQGLRLIYYSQIVNDFQKGDIAEGYSVSREKKESFPLTVTSAQKNPTAFYLCASSMEQPRQPQHFGDGTRLSIL.

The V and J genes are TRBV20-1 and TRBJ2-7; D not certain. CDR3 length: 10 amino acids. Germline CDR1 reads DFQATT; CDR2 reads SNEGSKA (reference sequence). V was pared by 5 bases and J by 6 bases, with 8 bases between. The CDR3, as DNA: TGCAGTGCTCTTCTCGGCGAGCAGTACTTC. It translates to CSALLGEQYF.

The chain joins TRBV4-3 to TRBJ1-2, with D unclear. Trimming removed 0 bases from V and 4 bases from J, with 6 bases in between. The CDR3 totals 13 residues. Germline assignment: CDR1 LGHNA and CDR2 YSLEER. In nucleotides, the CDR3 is TGCGCCAGCAGCCAAGATTCTAGCTATGGCTACACCTTC. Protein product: CASSQDSSYGYTF.

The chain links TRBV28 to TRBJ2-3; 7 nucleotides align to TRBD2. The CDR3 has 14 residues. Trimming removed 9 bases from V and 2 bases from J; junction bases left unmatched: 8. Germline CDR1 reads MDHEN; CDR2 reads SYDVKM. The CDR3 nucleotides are TGTGCCAGTGTACTAGCGCGACACACAGATACGCAGTATTTT. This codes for CASVLARHTDTQYF.

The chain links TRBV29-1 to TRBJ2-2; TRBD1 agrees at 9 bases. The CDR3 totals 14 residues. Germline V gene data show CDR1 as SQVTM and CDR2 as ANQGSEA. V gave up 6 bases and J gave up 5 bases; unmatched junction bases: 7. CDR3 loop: CSVAGTGKTGELFF. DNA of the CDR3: TGCAGCGTGGCAGGGACAGGGAAAACCGGGGAGCTGTTTTTT.

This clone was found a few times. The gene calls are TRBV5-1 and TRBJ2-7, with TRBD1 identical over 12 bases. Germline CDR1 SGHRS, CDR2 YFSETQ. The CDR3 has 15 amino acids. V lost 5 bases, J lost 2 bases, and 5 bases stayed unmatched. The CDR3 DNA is TGCGCCAGCAGGCCCGGGACAGGGGGCCCCTACGAGCAGTACTTC. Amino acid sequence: CASRPGTGGPYEQYF. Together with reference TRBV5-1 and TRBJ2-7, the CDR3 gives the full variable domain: KAGVTQTPRYLIKTRGQQVTLSCSPISGHRSVSWYQQTPGQGLQFLFEYFSETQRNKGNFPGRFSGRQFSNSRSEMNVSTLELGDSALYLCASRPGTGGPYEQYFGPGTRLTVT.

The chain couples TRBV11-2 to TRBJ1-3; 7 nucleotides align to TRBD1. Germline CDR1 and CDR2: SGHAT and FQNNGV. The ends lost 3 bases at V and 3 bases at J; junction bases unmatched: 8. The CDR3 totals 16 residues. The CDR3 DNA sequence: TGTGCCAGCAGCTTCTCACCCGCAGGGGGTGGAAACACCATATATTTT. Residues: CASSFSPAGGGNTIYF.